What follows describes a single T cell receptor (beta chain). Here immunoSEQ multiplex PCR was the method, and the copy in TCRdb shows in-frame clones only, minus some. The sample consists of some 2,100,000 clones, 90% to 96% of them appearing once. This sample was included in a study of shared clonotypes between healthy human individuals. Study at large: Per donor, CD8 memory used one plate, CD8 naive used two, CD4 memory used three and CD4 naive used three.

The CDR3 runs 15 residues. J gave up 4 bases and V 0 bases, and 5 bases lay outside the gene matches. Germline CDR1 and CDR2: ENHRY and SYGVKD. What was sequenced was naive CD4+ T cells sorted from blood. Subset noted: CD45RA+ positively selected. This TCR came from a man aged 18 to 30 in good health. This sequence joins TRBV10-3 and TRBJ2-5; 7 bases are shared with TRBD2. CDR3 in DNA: TGTGCCATCAGTGAGTCGGGAGGGATACTAGAGACCCAGTACTTC. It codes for CAISESGGILETQYF.